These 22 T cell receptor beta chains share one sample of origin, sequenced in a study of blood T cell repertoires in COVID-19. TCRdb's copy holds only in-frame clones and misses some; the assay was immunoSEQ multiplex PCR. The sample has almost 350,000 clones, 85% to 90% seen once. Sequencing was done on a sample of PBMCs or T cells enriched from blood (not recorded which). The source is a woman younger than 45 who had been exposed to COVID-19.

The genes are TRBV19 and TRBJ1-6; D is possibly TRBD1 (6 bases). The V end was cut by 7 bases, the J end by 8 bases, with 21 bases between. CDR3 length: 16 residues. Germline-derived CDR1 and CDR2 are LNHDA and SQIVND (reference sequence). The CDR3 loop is CASTADRSRGHSPLHF. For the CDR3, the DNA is TGTGCCAGTACCGCTGACAGGTCCCGAGGTCATTCACCCCTCCACTTT.

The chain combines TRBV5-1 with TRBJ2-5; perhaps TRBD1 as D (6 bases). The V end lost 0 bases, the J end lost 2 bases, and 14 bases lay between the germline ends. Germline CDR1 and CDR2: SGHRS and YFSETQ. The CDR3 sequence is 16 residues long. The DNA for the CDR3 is TGCGCCAGCAGCTTGGGGACCCTGGACAGACAAGAGACCCAGTACTTC. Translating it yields CASSLGTLDRQETQYF. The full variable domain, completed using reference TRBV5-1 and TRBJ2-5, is KAGVTQTPRYLIKTRGQQVTLSCSPISGHRSVSWYQQTPGQGLQFLFEYFSETQRNKGNFPGRFSGRQFSNSRSEMNVSTLELGDSALYLCASSLGTLDRQETQYFGPGTRLLVL.

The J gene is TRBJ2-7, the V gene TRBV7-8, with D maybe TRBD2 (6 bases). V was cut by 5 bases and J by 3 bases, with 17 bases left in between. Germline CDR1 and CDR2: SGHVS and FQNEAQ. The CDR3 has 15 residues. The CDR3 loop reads CASSPREVIGYEQYF. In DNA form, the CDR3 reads TGTGCCAGCAGCCCCAGGGAGGTCATAGGCTACGAGCAGTACTTC.

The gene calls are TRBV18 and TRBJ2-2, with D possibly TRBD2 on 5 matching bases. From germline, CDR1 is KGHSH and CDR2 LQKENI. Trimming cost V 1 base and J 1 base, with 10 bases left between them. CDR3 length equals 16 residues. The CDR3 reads CASSPLASKNTGELFF. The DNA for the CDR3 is TGTGCCAGCTCACCACTAGCGTCTAAGAACACCGGGGAGCTGTTTTTT.

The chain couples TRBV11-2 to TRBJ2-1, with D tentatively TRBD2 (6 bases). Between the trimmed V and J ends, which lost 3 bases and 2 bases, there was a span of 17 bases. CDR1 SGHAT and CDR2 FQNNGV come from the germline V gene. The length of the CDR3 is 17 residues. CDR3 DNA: TGTGCCAGCAGCTTGGAGGGGCGGGATAGACCCTACAATGAGCAGTTCTTC. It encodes CASSLEGRDRPYNEQFF.

The CDR3: CASSAGQGAGNIQYF. In DNA, the CDR3 is TGTGCCAGCAGTGCAGGACAGGGCGCGGGAAACATTCAGTACTTC. This sequence joins TRBV6-4 and TRBJ2-4, with 8 bases lining up with TRBD1. In germline, CDR1 is MRHNA, CDR2 SNTAGT. This CDR3 region has 15 residues. The junction had 8 bases not matched to a gene; V was cut back by 4 bases and J by 6 bases.

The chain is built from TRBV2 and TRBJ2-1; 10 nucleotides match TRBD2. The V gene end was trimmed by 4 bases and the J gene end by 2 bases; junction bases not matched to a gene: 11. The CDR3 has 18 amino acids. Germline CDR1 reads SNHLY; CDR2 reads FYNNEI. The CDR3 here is CASSVTAGGPPPYNEQFF. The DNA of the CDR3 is TGTGCCAGCAGTGTAACAGCGGGAGGGCCACCACCCTACAATGAGCAGTTCTTC.

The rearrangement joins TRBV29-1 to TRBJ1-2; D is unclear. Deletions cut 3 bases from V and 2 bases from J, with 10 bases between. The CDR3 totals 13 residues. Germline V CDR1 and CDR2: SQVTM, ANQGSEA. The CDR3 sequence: CSVDARENYGYTF. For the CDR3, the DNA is TGCAGCGTTGATGCACGGGAAAACTATGGCTACACCTTC.

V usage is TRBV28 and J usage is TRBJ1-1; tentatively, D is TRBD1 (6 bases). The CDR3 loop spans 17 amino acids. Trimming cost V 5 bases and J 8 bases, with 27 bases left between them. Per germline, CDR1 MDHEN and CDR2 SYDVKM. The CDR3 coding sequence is TGTGCCAGCAGTCCTACCATTAAACAGGGTGGGGGACGGGAAGCTTTCTTT. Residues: CASSPTIKQGGGREAFF.

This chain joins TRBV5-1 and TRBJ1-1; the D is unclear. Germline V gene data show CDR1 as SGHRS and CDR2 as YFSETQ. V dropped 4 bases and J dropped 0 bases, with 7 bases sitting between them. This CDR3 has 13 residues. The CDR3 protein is CASSNILNTEAFF. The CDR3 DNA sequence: TGCGCCAGCAGCAACATCCTGAACACTGAAGCTTTCTTT.

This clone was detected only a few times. DNA for the CDR3: TGCGCCAGCAGCTTAACAGGGCTAGCGGACACTGAAGCTTTCTTT. Translated, it gives CASSLTGLADTEAFF. The V gene is TRBV5-1, the J gene TRBJ1-1; possible D gene TRBD1, 6 bases. The V end lost 2 bases, the J end lost 3 bases, and 14 bases lay between the germline ends. Germline lookup yields CDR1 SGHRS and CDR2 YFSETQ. The CDR3 is 15 amino acids.

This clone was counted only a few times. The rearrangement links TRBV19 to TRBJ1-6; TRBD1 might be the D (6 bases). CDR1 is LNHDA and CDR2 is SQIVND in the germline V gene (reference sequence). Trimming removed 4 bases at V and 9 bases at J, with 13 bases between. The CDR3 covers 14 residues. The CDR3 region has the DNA TGTGCCAGTAGTACAGGGGTAGGAACTTCACCCCTCCACTTT. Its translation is CASSTGVGTSPLHF.

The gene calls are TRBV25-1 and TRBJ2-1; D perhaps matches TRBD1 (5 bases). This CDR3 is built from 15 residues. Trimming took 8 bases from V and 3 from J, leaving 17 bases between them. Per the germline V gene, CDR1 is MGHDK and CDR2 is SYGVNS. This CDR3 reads CASSAPFDSYNEQFF. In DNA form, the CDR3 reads TGTGCCAGCTCCGCCCCCTTCGACAGCTACAATGAGCAGTTCTTC.

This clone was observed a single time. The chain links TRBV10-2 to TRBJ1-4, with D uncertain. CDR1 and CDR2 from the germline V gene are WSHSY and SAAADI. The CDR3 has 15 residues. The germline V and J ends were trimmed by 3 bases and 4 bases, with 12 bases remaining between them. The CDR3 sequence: CASSDPSRNNEKLFF. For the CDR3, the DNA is TGCGCCAGCAGTGACCCCAGTCGAAATAATGAAAAACTGTTTTTT.

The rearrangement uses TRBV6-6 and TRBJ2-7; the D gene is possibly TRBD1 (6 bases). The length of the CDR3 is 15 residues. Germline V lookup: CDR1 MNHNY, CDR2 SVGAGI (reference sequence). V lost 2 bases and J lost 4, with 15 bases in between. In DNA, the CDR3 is TGTGCCAGCAGTTACAGGGGGACCGCCGGATACGAGCAGTACTTC. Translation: CASSYRGTAGYEQYF.

The CDR3 bases are TGTGCCAGCAGCTTTGGACTAGCGGTGAATGAGCAGTTCTTC. As protein: CASSFGLAVNEQFF. The gene calls are TRBV11-3 and TRBJ2-1, with 10 positions matching TRBD2. The V and J ends lost 3 bases and 7 bases, in that order; junction bases with no gene match: 3. The CDR3 sequence is 14 residues long. Germline-derived CDR1 and CDR2 are SGHNT and YENEEA.

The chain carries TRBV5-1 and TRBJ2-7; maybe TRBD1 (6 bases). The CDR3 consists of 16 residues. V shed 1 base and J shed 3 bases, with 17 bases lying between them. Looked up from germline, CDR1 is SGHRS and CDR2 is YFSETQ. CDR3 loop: CASSLRTLSRGYEQYF. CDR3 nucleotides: TGCGCCAGCAGCTTGCGGACCTTAAGCAGGGGCTACGAGCAGTACTTC. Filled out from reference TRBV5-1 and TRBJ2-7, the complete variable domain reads KAGVTQTPRYLIKTRGQQVTLSCSPISGHRSVSWYQQTPGQGLQFLFEYFSETQRNKGNFPGRFSGRQFSNSRSEMNVSTLELGDSALYLCASSLRTLSRGYEQYFGPGTRLTVT.

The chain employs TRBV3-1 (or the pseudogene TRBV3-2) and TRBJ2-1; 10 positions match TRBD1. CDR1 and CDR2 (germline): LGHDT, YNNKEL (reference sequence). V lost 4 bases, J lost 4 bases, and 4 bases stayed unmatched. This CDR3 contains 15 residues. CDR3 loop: CASSPDRGLYNEQFF. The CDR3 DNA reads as TGTGCCAGCAGCCCTGACAGGGGGCTGTACAATGAGCAGTTCTTC.

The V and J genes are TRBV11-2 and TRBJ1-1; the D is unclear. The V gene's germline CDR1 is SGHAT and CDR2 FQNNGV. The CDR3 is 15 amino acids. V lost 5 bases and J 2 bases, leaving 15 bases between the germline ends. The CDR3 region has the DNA TGTGCCAGCAGCCCCCGCGCCTCGGGTAACACTGAAGCTTTCTTT. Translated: CASSPRASGNTEAFF.

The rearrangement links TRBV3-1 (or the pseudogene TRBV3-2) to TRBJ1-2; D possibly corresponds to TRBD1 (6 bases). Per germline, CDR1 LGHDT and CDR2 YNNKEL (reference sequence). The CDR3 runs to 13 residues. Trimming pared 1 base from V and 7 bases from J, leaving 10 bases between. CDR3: CASSQGGGSGYTF. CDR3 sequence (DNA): TGTGCCAGCAGCCAAGGCGGGGGCTCTGGCTACACCTTC.

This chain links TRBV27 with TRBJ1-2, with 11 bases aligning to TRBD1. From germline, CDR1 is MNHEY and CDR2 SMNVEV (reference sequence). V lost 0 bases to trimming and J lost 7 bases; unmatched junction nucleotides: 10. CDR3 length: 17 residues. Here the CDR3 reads CASSLSGQGAIRSGYTF. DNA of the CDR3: TGTGCCAGCAGTTTATCTGGACAGGGGGCCATTAGGAGTGGCTACACCTTC.

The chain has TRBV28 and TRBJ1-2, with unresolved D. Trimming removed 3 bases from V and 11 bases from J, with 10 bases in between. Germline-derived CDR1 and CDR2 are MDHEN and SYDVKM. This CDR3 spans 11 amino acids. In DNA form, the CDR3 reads TGTGCCAGCAGTTTCGAAGTGAGGTACACCTTC. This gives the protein CASSFEVRYTF.